This T cell receptor (beta chain) comes out of a study of blood T cell repertoires in COVID-19 (dated by TCRdb to about 2020). Regarding the study in general: Samples from collaborators originated in the United States, Italy and Spain and spanned both the acute and convalescent phases of COVID-19. The material from the prospective study consisted of cDNA or gDNA derived from T cells, B-cell-depleted T cells, or PBMCs. Deeply sampled blood TCRbeta repertoires from subjects exposed to, actively infected with, or recovered from COVID-19 were included in the dataset. The repertoires were released in a freely available public database intended as a resource for research on the immune response to SARS-CoV-2. The samples were drawn from the first 160 participants of the ongoing ImmuneRACE study and from over 950 subjects provided by 6 global collaborators. Nearly every sample came with metadata listing a de-identified subject ID, COVID-19 status, age in years and sex. Where HLA class I and class II types were available, the types were taken from metadata supplied by the sample provider, not from assay-based typing. The research as a whole found: The quantity of clinical and demographic metadata differed by source and by participant and was supplied without curation.

The collaborating institutions used their own protocols to collect whole blood in K2EDTA tubes. For TCRbeta analysis, collaborators shipped samples as frozen whole blood, isolated PBMCs, or DNA extracted from either of those sample types. TCRbeta CDR3 regions were amplified from genomic DNA by means of the immunoSEQ Assay, a bias-controlled multiplex PCR. From the authors' description of their analysis: Within the assay, amplification of reference gene primers was used to estimate how many nucleated cells each sample contained. Sequence reads were collapsed and filtered to measure the absolute abundance of every unique TCRbeta CDR3 rearrangement. For each sample, productive Simpson clonality was calculated as the square root of Simpson's diversity index over productive rearrangements. Sourced from immuneACCESS, this table was stored by TCRdb with only in-frame sequences that have V and J called. A share of the clones is absent; for the studies checked, an unresolved V gene accounts for under half, and the remainder has no known explanation. V and J calls and clone size come straight from that table; D and trimming were deduced from the DNA. This sample lists 70,000 to 85,000 clones; 80% to 90% were detected once. The biggest ten clones account for 39% of the sample.

Concerning this clone: Its antigen is still unknown. Per-base qualities were not stored, and no clone one base away is much larger.

CDR3 length: 14 amino acids, cysteine to phenylalanine. Just CDR3 DNA is preserved here, 42 bases in frame from base 1. V lost 6 bases and J lost 8 bases; the stretch between them is 19 bases long. The germline V gene gives CDR1 as ENHRY and CDR2 as SYGVKD. The receptor's source is a man older than 75 with active or convalescent COVID-19. The sequencing sample was made of peripheral blood. The V and J segments used are TRBV10-3 and TRBJ1-2; possibly the D gene is TRBD1, per 6 matching bases. CDR3 loop: CAISATRAGDGYTF. The nucleotide sequence is TGTGCCATCAGCGCGACGAGGGCAGGGGACGGCTACACCTTC.